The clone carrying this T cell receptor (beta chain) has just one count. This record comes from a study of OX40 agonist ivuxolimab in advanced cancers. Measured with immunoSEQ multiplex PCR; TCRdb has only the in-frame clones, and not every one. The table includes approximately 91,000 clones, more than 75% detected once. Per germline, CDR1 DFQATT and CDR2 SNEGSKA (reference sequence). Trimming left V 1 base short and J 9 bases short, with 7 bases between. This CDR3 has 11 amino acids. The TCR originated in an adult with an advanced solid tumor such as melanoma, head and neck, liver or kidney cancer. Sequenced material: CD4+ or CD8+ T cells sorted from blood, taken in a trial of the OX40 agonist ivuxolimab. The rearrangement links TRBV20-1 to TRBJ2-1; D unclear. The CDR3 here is CSARVLAEQFF. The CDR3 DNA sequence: TGCAGTGCTAGAGTCCTTGCTGAGCAGTTCTTC.